The clone carrying this T cell receptor (beta chain) was picked up many times. This CDR3 has 13 amino acids. CDR1 and CDR2 (germline): DFQATT, SNEGSKA (reference sequence). The V gene end was trimmed by 5 bases and the J gene end by 2 bases; junction bases not matched to a gene: 3. The data derive from a study of early T cells in non-severe SARS-CoV-2 infection. One entry per CDR3 protein results from TCRdb running MiXCR on the 5' RACE reads. The data show 35,000 to 45,000 distinct CDR3 sequences, roughly 6% seen once. The chain employs TRBV20-1 and TRBJ2-5; 9 nucleotides line up with TRBD1. This receptor was taken from an adult who was a healthcare worker with PCR-confirmed SARS-CoV-2 infection or an uninfected control (not recorded which). Material: whole blood, obtained at baseline. This CDR3 is CSAHDRGQETQYF. In nucleotides, the CDR3 is TGCAGTGCTCATGACAGGGGGCAAGAGACCCAGTACTTC.